This T cell receptor beta chain comes out of a study of radiotherapy plus CTLA-4 blockade in lung cancer. Points from the study as a whole: Interferon-beta, together with early blood T cell clone dynamics, reportedly best predicted response. Tumor-origin TCR clones grew in blood after radiotherapy plus ipilimumab.

Of note for this clone: The antigen is unknown.

This CDR3 is built from 17 residues. V dropped 1 base and J dropped 9; count of bases not matched to a gene: 8. Germline-derived CDR1 and CDR2 are SGHVS and FNYEAQ. The data were produced by immunoSEQ multiplex PCR, yet TCRdb's version contains in-frame clones alone and is incomplete. The data hold some 87,000 clones, with over 80% observed a single time. The chain joins TRBV7-6 to TRBJ2-1; 14 positions match TRBD2. This TCR was recovered from a human donor with non-small cell lung cancer that progressed on radiotherapy plus ipilimumab. Source: peripheral blood, taken from a patient treated with radiotherapy plus ipilimumab. The CDR3 coding sequence is TGTGCCAGCAGCTTAGGGACTAGCGGGGGGATTGGGCGTGAGCAGTTCTTC. This encodes CASSLGTSGGIGREQFF.